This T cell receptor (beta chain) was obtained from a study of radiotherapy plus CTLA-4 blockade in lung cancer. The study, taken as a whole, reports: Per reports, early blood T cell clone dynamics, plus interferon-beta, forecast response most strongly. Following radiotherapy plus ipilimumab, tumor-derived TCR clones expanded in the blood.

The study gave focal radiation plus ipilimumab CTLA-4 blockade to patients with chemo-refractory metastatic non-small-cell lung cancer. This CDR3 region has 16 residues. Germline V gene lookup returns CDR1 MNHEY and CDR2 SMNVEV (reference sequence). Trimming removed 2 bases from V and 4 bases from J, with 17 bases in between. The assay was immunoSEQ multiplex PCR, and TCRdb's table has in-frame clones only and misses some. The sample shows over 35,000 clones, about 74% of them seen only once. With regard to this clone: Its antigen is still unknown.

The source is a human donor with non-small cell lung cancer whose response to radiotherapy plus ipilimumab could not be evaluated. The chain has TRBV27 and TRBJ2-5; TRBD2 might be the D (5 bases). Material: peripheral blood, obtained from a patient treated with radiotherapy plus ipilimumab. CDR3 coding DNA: TGTGCCAGCAGTTTAGAGGGCTCTGGGCCCCCAGAGACCCAGTACTTC. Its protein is CASSLEGSGPPETQYF.